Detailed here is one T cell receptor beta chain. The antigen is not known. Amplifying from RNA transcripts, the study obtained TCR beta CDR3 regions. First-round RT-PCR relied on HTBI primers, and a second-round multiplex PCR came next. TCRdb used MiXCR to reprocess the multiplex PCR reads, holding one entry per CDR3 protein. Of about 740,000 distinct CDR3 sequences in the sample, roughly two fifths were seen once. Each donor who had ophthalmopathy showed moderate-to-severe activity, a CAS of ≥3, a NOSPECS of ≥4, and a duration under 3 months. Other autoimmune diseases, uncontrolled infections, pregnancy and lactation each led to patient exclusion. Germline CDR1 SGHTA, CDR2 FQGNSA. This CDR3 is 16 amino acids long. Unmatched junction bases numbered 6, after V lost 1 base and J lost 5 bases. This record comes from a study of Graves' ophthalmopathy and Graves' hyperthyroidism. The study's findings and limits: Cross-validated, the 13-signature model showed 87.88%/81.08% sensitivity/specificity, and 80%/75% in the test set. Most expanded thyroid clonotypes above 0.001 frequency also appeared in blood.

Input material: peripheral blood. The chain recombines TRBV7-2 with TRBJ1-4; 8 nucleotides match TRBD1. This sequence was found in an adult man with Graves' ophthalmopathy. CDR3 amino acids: CASSLVRTGYNEKLFF. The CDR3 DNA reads TGTGCCAGCAGCTTAGTGCGGACAGGGTACAATGAAAAACTGTTTTTT.